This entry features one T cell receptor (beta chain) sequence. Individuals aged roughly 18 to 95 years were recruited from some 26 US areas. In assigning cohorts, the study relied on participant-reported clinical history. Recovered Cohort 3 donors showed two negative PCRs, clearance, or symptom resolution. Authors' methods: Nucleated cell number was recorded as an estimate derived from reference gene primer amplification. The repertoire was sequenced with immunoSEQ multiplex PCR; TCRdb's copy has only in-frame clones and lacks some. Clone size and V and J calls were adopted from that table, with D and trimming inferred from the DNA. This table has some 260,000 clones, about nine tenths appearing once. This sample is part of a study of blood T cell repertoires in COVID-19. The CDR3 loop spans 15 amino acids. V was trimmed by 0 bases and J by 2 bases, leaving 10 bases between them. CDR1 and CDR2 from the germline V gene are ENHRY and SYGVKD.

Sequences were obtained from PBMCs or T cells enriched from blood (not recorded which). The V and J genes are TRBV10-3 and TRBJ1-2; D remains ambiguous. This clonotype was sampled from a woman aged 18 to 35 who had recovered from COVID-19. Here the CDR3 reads CAISESSVRNYGYTF. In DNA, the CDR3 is TGTGCCATCAGTGAGTCGTCGGTGAGGAACTATGGCTACACCTTC.